The rows below give T cell receptor beta chains drawn from one sample of a study of Graves' ophthalmopathy and Graves' hyperthyroidism. TCRdb analysed the multiplex PCR reads with MiXCR anew, one entry per CDR3 protein. The sample holds a few hundred thousand distinct CDR3 sequences, under 25% seen once. The sample taken for sequencing was peripheral blood. These receptor sequences come from a woman aged 18 to 35 with stable Graves' hyperthyroidism. Both conserved end residues are part of each CDR3. The D gene is left open where the match is weak. The listing skips clone size in some rows; elsewhere it reads once, few, many or a size class.

>TRBJ1-2|many|-|TRBV24-1
TGTGCCACCAGTGATTTAGGGGGGGCGCTCTATGGCTACACCTTC
CATSDLGGALYGYTF
>TRBJ1-1|few|-|TRBV28
TGTGCCAGCACCCCAGGGGAAACTGAAGCTTTCTTT
CASTPGETEAFF
>TRBJ1-1|-|TRBD1|TRBV11-1
TGTGCCAGCAGCTATGACAGGGCTGGAGCCACTGAAGCTTTCTTT
CASSYDRAGATEAFF
>TRBJ1-1|many|-|TRBV7-2
TGTGCCAGCAGCTCTTTTTCAGTGAACACTGAAGCTTTCTTT
CASSSFSVNTEAFF
>TRBJ2-2|-|TRBD2|TRBV5-1
TGCGCCAGCAGCCTTAGCGGGAGGCCAAACACCGGGGAGCTGTTTTTT
CASSLSGRPNTGELFF
>TRBJ2-5|many|TRBD1|TRBV6-2/TRBV6-3
TGTGCCAGCGGGCTACAGGGGATCCACGAGACCCAGTACTTC
CASGLQGIHETQYF
>TRBJ1-2|once|TRBD1|TRBV6-1
TGTGCCAGCAGTGAAGCCGCGGGGACAGGGGTTGGCTACACCTTC
CASSEAAGTGVGYTF
>TRBJ1-2|many|-|TRBV30
TGTGCCTGGAGGGGGGGGTTTCGAGGCTACACCTTC
CAWRGGFRGYTF
>TRBJ1-1|many|TRBD1|TRBV29-1
TGCAGCGCAGAGACCGGGACAGGGGGGGACCTGAACACTGAAGCTTTCTTT
CSAETGTGGDLNTEAFF
>TRBJ2-5|few|-|TRBV3-1
TGTGCCAGCAGCCAAGATCCCAGTCAAGAGACCCAGTACTTC
CASSQDPSQETQYF
>TRBJ2-5|many|TRBD2|TRBV29-1
TGCAGCGTGAGCGGGAGGGCCTCAGAGACCCAGTACTTC
CSVSGRASETQYF
>TRBJ2-7|few|-|TRBV7-2
TGTGCCAGCAGCAGACTACAGGGCTCCTACGATCAGTACTTC
CASSRLQGSYDQYF
>TRBJ2-2|-|TRBD1|TRBV7-9
TGTGCCAGCAGCCTGACAGGGGTTAACACCGGGGAGCTGGTTTTT
CASSLTGVNTGELVF
>TRBJ1-6|many|-|TRBV28
TGTGCCAGCAGACTAGAGATGGACAGTTATAATTCACCCCTCCACTTT
CASRLEMDSYNSPLHF
>TRBJ1-5|many|-|TRBV28
TGTGCCAGCAGTCCCCTCTTGACAGATAGCAATCAGCCCCAGCATTTT
CASSPLLTDSNQPQHF
>TRBJ2-5|many|-|TRBV5-1
TGCGCCAGCAGCTTGAATAGGGCTCAAGGGACCCAGTACTTC
CASSLNRAQGTQYF
>TRBJ2-7|few|-|TRBV2
TGTGCCAGCAGTGTTTCCACCTACGAGCAGTACTTC
CASSVSTYEQYF
>TRBJ1-2|many|-|TRBV12-3/TRBV12-4
TGTGCCAGCAGTTTGCTAGGCAGTTTCTATGGCTACACCTTC
CASSLLGSFYGYTF
>TRBJ2-5|many|-|TRBV29-1
TGCAGCGCTTCCGGGCGACTCCGACAAGAGACCCAGTACTTC
CSASGRLRQETQYF
>TRBJ1-5|-|-|TRBV27
TGTGCCAGCAGTTTATACACCTGGAGCAATCAGCCCCAGCATTTT
CASSLYTWSNQPQHF
>TRBJ2-5|few|-|TRBV7-2
TGTGCCAGCAGCTTAGTTACGGGAGAGATCCAAGAGACCCAGTACTTC
CASSLVTGEIQETQYF
>TRBJ1-1|many|TRBD1|TRBV14
TGTGCCAGCAGCCAAGATAATCCCCGTTATCTTACAGGGGGCAACACTGAAGCTTTCTTT
CASSQDNPRYLTGGNTEAFF
>TRBJ2-7|many|-|TRBV20-1
TGCAGTGCATTTACAGGTTCGGCCTACGAGCAGTACTTC
CSAFTGSAYEQYF
>TRBJ1-6|-|-|TRBV27
TGTGCCAGCAGGCCAGCGGGCAATTCACCCCTCCACTTT
CASRPAGNSPLHF
>TRBJ2-2|many|TRBD2|TRBV6-1
TGTGCCAGCAGAGTCGGGACTAGCGATGGCGGGGAGCTGTTTTTT
CASRVGTSDGGELFF
>TRBJ1-1|many|-|TRBV19
TGTGCCAGTAGTGCGGACACTGAAGCTTTCTTT
CASSADTEAFF
>TRBJ2-7|many|TRBD2|TRBV4-1
TGCGCCAGCAGCCATTTGGGACTAGCGGGAGGGCCAAGGGAGCAGTACTTC
CASSHLGLAGGPREQYF
>TRBJ1-2|many|TRBD1|TRBV2
TGTGCCAGCCTGACAGGGATGGGTGGCTACACCTTC
CASLTGMGGYTF
>TRBJ2-7|-|TRBD1|TRBV4-1
TGCGCCAGCAGCTCTCCGGGACAGGGACCCTACGAGCAGTACTTC
CASSSPGQGPYEQYF
>TRBJ1-3|many|TRBD1|TRBV6-1
TGTGCCAGCAGTGAGACAGGGGCCGCTGGAAACACCATATATTTT
CASSETGAAGNTIYF
>TRBJ1-2|many|-|TRBV7-6
TGTGCCAGCAGCCTCAGGGGTACCTATGGCTACACCTTC
CASSLRGTYGYTF
>TRBJ1-5|many|-|TRBV12-3/TRBV12-4
TGTGCCAGCAGTTCTCGACAACATCAGCCCCAGCATTTT
CASSSRQHQPQHF
>TRBJ1-5|many|-|TRBV28
TGTGCCAGCAGCTCGACAGTGTCGCCGAATCAGCCCCAGCATTTT
CASSSTVSPNQPQHF
>TRBJ2-5|many|TRBD2|TRBV11-2
TGTGCCAGCAGCATCGGGACTAGCGGGAGAGAGACCCAGTACTTC
CASSIGTSGRETQYF
>TRBJ1-1|-|TRBD1|TRBV20-1
TGCAGTGCTACTAGCCCGGGACAGGGGAACACTGAAGCTTTCTTT
CSATSPGQGNTEAFF
>TRBJ2-7|-|TRBD2|TRBV5-1
TGCGCCAGCAGCCCAGGACTAGCGGGGGGATCCGAGCAGTACTTC
CASSPGLAGGSEQYF
>TRBJ2-7|-|TRBD2|TRBV30
TGTGCCTGGAGTCGACGACTAGCGGGGATCTACGAGCAGTACTTC
CAWSRRLAGIYEQYF
>TRBJ2-2|many|TRBD2|TRBV6-4
TGTGCCAGCAGCCCCTATCGACTAGCGGGAGGGCCCCGGGAGCTGTTTTTT
CASSPYRLAGGPRELFF
>TRBJ2-7|many|-|TRBV5-1
TGCGCCAGCAGCCAGGGGACCCGGAGGTACTACGAGCAGTACTTC
CASSQGTRRYYEQYF
>TRBJ2-7|many|-|TRBV6-1
TGTGCCAGCAGTGACCGACCCGGGGGCTACGAGCAGTACTTC
CASSDRPGGYEQYF
>TRBJ2-7|many|-|TRBV27
TGTGCCAGCAGTTTATGGGCGGGGTCCTACGAGCAGTACTTC
CASSLWAGSYEQYF
>TRBJ2-7|many|-|TRBV27
TGTGCCAGCAGTCCCTTTCCCCCGGGGTACGAGCAGTACTTC
CASSPFPPGYEQYF
>TRBJ1-6|-|-|TRBV12-3/TRBV12-4
TGTGCCAGCAGTCGTGATAGTTCACCCCTCCACTTT
CASSRDSSPLHF
>TRBJ2-4|many|-|TRBV20-1
TGCAGTGCTCCAAGTCTAGCCAAAAACATTCAGTACTTC
CSAPSLAKNIQYF
>TRBJ1-1|few|-|TRBV4-2
TGTGCCAGCAGCCAAGATGTGGGATTCGGGACTGAAGCTTTCTTT
CASSQDVGFGTEAFF
>TRBJ2-5|-|TRBD1|TRBV19
TGTGCCGTAGGGACAGGTGGGACCCAGTACTTC
CAVGTGGTQYF
>TRBJ1-1|-|-|TRBV20-1
TGCAGTGCTAGAGGGCAGCGGGACACTGAAGCTTTCTTT
CSARGQRDTEAFF
>TRBJ2-2|few|TRBD2|TRBV7-2
TGTGCCAGCAGCTTAAAGGGACTAGCGGGAGCGAAGATTTGGGGCACCGGGGAGCTGTTTTTT
CASSLKGLAGAKIWGTGELFF
>TRBJ1-1|many|-|TRBV20-1
TGCAGTGCTAGAGATTTTTCAGCCATTGAAGCTTTCTTT
CSARDFSAIEAFF
>TRBJ2-5|-|TRBD2|TRBV5-1
TGCGCCAGCAGCCCGCACGCCGGACTAGCGGGAGGAGAGACCCAGTACTTC
CASSPHAGLAGGETQYF
>TRBJ2-7|many|TRBD2|TRBV6-5
TGTGCCAGCAGTTACTCTGGCGGGAGGGCGGACGAGCAGTACTTC
CASSYSGGRADEQYF
>TRBJ2-7|many|TRBD2|TRBV11-2
TGTGCCAGCAGCTTACTTCTAGCGGGAGCCGGGTACGAGCAGTACTTC
CASSLLLAGAGYEQYF
>TRBJ1-1|many|-|TRBV27
TGTGCCAGCAGTTTATCAGGGGCTATATGGAACACTGAAGCTTTCTTT
CASSLSGAIWNTEAFF
>TRBJ2-7|many|TRBD2|TRBV6-2/TRBV6-3
TGTGCCAGCAGTTACGAGCTAGCGGGAGCGAACGAGCAGTACTTC
CASSYELAGANEQYF
>TRBJ2-5|-|-|TRBV24-1
TGTGCCACCAGTGATACGGGACGGGTCGGCCAAGAGACCCAGTACTTC
CATSDTGRVGQETQYF